The next 29 T cell receptor beta chains were all read from a single sample in a study of CD8+CD57+ T cells in acquired aplastic anemia. The authors sequenced patients whose flow cytometry had shown CD8+CD57+ cell expansion. According to the study, genomic DNA was the template for TCR beta VDJ and CDR3 profiling. TCRdb reprocessed the reads via MiXCR and lists one record per CDR3 protein. This sample has roughly 250,000 distinct CDR3 sequences, with 82% found just once. The material sequenced was sorted CD4+, CD8+, or CD8+CD57+ T cells (not recorded which) from PBMCs. The receptors here all came from a human donor with aplastic anemia.

Notes on this clonotype: A read error is likely, as this CDR3 ends without the conserved phenylalanine or tryptophan. The limits of the CDR3 on the DNA are not certain, so only TCRdb's listed CDR3 is given. V and J are TRBV7-8 and TRBJ2-5; the table calls TRBD2, which could not be checked here. A total of 12 residues make up the CDR3, ends included. The germline gives CDR1 SGHVS, CDR2 FQNEAQ. The CDR3 reads CASHLGSGRKYS.

As for this clonotype: The junction shows a germline mismatch at one end, possibly a read error. J is TRBJ2-1 and V is TRBV7-2; possibly TRBD2 for D (6 bases). The CDR3 contains 16 residues. CDR1 and CDR2 from the germline V gene are SGHTA and FQGNSA. CDR3 protein: CASSLEGGRDTHDQFF. CDR3 coding DNA: TGTGCCAGCAGCTTAGAGGGAGGCCGGGATACGCATGATCAGTTCTTC.

The chain couples TRBV7-9 to TRBJ2-1, with no clear D. Germline loops: CDR1 SEHNR, CDR2 FQNEAQ (reference sequence). This CDR3 has 15 amino acids. The V end lost 2 bases, the J end lost 3 bases, and 11 bases lay between the germline ends. The CDR3, as DNA: TGTGCCAGCAGCTTAACTCGCGGATTCTACAATGAGCAGTTCTTC. Translated: CASSLTRGFYNEQFF.

For this clonotype: The junction departs from the called germline gene at one end, perhaps through a read error. The chain is built from TRBV7-9 and TRBJ2-3; tentatively, D is TRBD2 (6 bases). The CDR3 covers 14 residues. Germline V gene data show CDR1 as SEHNR and CDR2 as FQNEAQ (reference sequence). This CDR3 is CASSQAGAGGKTYF. The CDR3 coding sequence is TGCGCCAGCAGCCAAGCGGGTGCAGGCGGCAAGACGTATTTT.

The chain recombines TRBV9 with TRBJ1-5; D gene uncertain. The CDR3 is made up of 15 amino acids. From germline, CDR1 is SGDLS and CDR2 YYNGEE. Trimming shortened V by 3 bases and J by 16 bases, and 26 bases separated the two germline ends. As DNA, the CDR3 is TGTGCCAGCAGCGCCGGCAGCGCCTCCTATAATTCACCCCATTTT. This encodes CASSAGSASYNSPHF.

Comments on this clonotype: The junction shows a germline mismatch at one end, possibly a read error. V usage is TRBV15 and J usage is TRBJ1-3; the D gene is possibly TRBD1 (6 bases). The CDR3 spans 17 residues. From germline, CDR1 is LNHNV and CDR2 YYDKDF (reference sequence). Here the CDR3 DNA reads TGTGCCAGCAGCGTAGGAGGGGGATTCAGTTCTGGAAACACCATATATTTT. This sequence encodes CASSVGGGFSSGNTIYF.

The chain combines TRBV7-8 with TRBJ2-5; tentatively, D is TRBD2 (5 bases). This CDR3 is 15 amino acids long. V gave up 1 base and J gave up 14 bases, with 23 bases separating them. Germline loops: CDR1 SGHVS, CDR2 FQNEAQ. CDR3 sequence (DNA): TGTGCCAGCAGCTTAGGGGGAGCTCCCGATACGCAGTATTACTTC. It codes for CASSLGGAPDTQYYF.

This sequence joins TRBV7-2 and TRBJ2-5, with D perhaps TRBD2 (7 bases). This CDR3 has 18 amino acids. The ends were cut back, 3 bases at V and 3 bases at J, with 23 bases in the middle. In germline, CDR1 is SGHTA, CDR2 FQGNSA. The CDR3 bases are TGTGCCAGCAGCTTTCTCTCAAGGGGGGGGAGCTATGAAGAGACCCAGTACTTC. Its translation is CASSFLSRGGSYEETQYF.

A remark on this clonotype: This CDR3 fails to terminate in the conserved phenylalanine or tryptophan, so it likely reflects a read error. J is TRBJ2-4 and V is TRBV2, with D perhaps given as TRBD1 or TRBD2 (6 bases each). Germline V CDR1 and CDR2: SNHLY, FYNNEI. Trimming removed 8 bases from V and 7 bases from J, with 12 bases in between. This CDR3 is built from 12 residues. The CDR3: CASGEGGNIQYY. In DNA, the CDR3 is TGTGCCAGCGGAGAAGGGGGGAACATTCAGTACTAC.

This clonotype was observed a single time. An end of the junction differs from the germline gene, which may be a read error. This chain links TRBV7-3 with TRBJ2-3; no definite D call. This CDR3 comprises 13 residues. CDR1 and CDR2 (germline): SGHTA, FQGTGA. CDR3 sequence (DNA): TGTGCCAGCAGCGCTCCTACTGGCGCCACGCAGTTTTTT. It yields the protein CASSAPTGATQFF.

This rearrangement joins TRBV9 to TRBJ2-5; 9 bases are shared with TRBD2. The junction had 9 bases not matched to a gene; V was cut back by 2 bases and J by 7 bases. Germline V lookup: CDR1 SGDLS, CDR2 YYNGEE. The CDR3 has 15 amino acids. This chain's CDR3 is CASSVPLAGAGTQYF. CDR3 bases: TGTGCCAGCAGCGTCCCCTTAGCGGGGGCTGGGACCCAGTACTTC.

Turning to this clonotype: The junction differs from germline at one of its ends, possibly a read error. The V gene is TRBV7-8, the J gene TRBJ2-2, with 11 nucleotides matching TRBD2. Germline V gene sequence: CDR1 SGHVS, CDR2 FQNEAQ. The CDR3 has 15 amino acids. Here the CDR3 reads CASSVAGGGDRQHFF. The CDR3 region has the DNA TGTGCCAGCAGCGTAGCGGGAGGGGGCGATAGGCAGCATTTTTTT. Full variable domain (outside the CDR3, taken from reference TRBV7-8 and TRBJ2-2): GAGVSQSPRYKVAKRGQDVALRCDPISGHVSLFWYQQALGQGPEFLTYFQNEAQLDKSGLPSDRFFAERPEGSVSTLKIQRTQQEDSAVYLCASSVAGGGDRQHFFGEGSRLTVL.

Turning to this clonotype: The CDR3 end shows no conserved phenylalanine or tryptophan, and so a read error is likely. The limits of the CDR3 on the DNA are not certain, so only TCRdb's listed CDR3 is given. The chain recombines TRBV7-8 with TRBJ1-2; the table calls TRBD1, which could not be checked here. With termini counted, the CDR3 has 14 amino acids. Per the germline V gene, CDR1 is SGHVS and CDR2 is FQNEAQ. This CDR3 reads CASSLGGANYRQSL.

A remark on this clonotype: Sequence at one end of the junction differs from germline and may be a read error. J is TRBJ2-5 and V is TRBV7-2; 8 nucleotides agree with TRBD2. The germline gives CDR1 SGHTA, CDR2 FQGNSA. This CDR3 has 14 residues. This CDR3 reads CASSSGTREQYDWF. CDR3 DNA: TGTGCCAGCAGCTCAGGGACTAGGGAGCAGTACGACTGGTTC.

Details on this clonotype: This CDR3 fails to terminate in the conserved phenylalanine or tryptophan, so it likely reflects a read error. The limits of the CDR3 on the DNA are not certain, so only TCRdb's listed CDR3 is given. The chain employs TRBV7-8 and TRBJ1-2. The CDR3 length is 13 residues, termini included. The germline gives CDR1 SGHVS, CDR2 FQNEAQ. CDR3 region: CASSLAGGPDNQY.

As concerns this clonotype: Without the conserved terminal phenylalanine or tryptophan, this CDR3 likely stems from a read error. It is unclear where the CDR3 begins or ends on the DNA, so no DNA is shown, and the CDR3 is as TCRdb lists it. The J gene is TRBJ2-3, the V gene TRBV7-8. CDR1 and CDR2 (germline): SGHVS, FQNEAQ. The CDR3 numbers 13 amino acids, ends counted. CDR3 residues: CASGLAGRDNKYY.

On this clonotype: Since no conserved phenylalanine or tryptophan closes the CDR3, a read error is the likely cause. The chain links TRBV2 to TRBJ2-5; 7 bases map to TRBD2. This CDR3 region has 14 residues. From germline, CDR1 is SNHLY and CDR2 FYNNEI. The J segment lost 2 bases and the V segment lost 10 bases, leaving 10 bases of the junction unmatched. CDR3 nucleotides: TGTGCCACCAGCAGAGGTAGCGGGCAAGAGACCCAGTACCAC. Translation: CATSRGSGQETQYH.

This clonotype was counted only a few times. CDR3 nucleotide sequence: TGTGCCAGTAGCTACGGGGTTTCTGAAGCTTTCTTT. Its protein product is CASSYGVSEAFF. This sequence joins TRBV19 and TRBJ1-1; D is undetermined. This CDR3 region has 12 residues. The V gene's germline CDR1 is LNHDA and CDR2 SQIVND (reference sequence). V lost 6 bases, J lost 6 bases, and 11 bases lay in between.

The rearrangement links TRBV7-2 to TRBJ2-1; TRBD2 matches 13 bases. The CDR3 covers 16 residues. J was trimmed by 8 bases and V by 1 base; bases with no gene match: 5. Germline V lookup: CDR1 SGHTA, CDR2 FQGNSA. CDR3 nucleotides: TGTGCCAGCAGCTTAGAGACTAGCGGGGGGAGCGATGAGCAGTTCTTC. Translating it yields CASSLETSGGSDEQFF.

Worth noting for this clonotype: Germline and junction disagree at one end, which may indicate a read error. This sequence joins TRBV5-1 and TRBJ2-2, with D perhaps matching TRBD1 (7 bases). The germline V gene has CDR1 SGHRS and CDR2 YFSETQ. The CDR3 runs 15 residues. The CDR3 sequence: CASSLIRGVEGEQFF. The CDR3, as DNA: TGCGCCAGCAGCTTGATCAGGGGGGTAGAGGGCGAGCAGTTTTTT.

The chain links TRBV7-2 to TRBJ1-4; D is perhaps TRBD1 (5 bases). This CDR3 spans 16 amino acids. The germline V gene has CDR1 SGHTA and CDR2 FQGNSA. Trimming pared 3 bases from V and 14 bases from J, leaving 25 bases between. Written as DNA, the CDR3 is TGTGCCAGCAGCTTTCATCAGGGCGCGACAGCTCTTTCCCTGTTTTTT. It yields the protein CASSFHQGATALSLFF.

This clonotype was counted once. V and J are TRBV7-6 and TRBJ2-5, with D unresolved. Germline CDR1 is SGHVS and CDR2 is FNYEAQ. There are 14 residues in the CDR3. V was cut by 5 bases and J by 11 bases, with 21 bases left in between. This CDR3 reads CASSRAPGPEEQYF. For the CDR3, the DNA is TGTGCCAGCAGCAGGGCCCCCGGCCCAGAGGAGCAGTACTTC.

To note about this clonotype: An end of the junction does not agree with germline; a read error may underlie this. As DNA, the CDR3 is TGTGCCAGCAGCTCCGGGTCAACGACGCAGTTTTTT. It codes for CASSSGSTTQFF. V and J are TRBV9 and TRBJ2-3, with unresolved D. This CDR3 has 12 amino acids. Per the germline V gene, CDR1 is SGDLS and CDR2 is YYNGEE. Together with reference TRBV9 and TRBJ2-3, the CDR3 gives the full variable domain: DSGVTQTPKHLITATGQRVTLRCSPRSGDLSVYWYQQSLDQGLQFLIQYYNGEERAKGNILERFSAQQFPDLHSELNLSSLELGDSALYFCASSSGSTTQFFGPGTRLTVL.

This chain joins TRBV7-2 and TRBJ2-3, with 7 bases aligning to TRBD2. V gave up 5 bases and J gave up 11 bases; unmatched junction bases: 16. Germline V gene lookup returns CDR1 SGHTA and CDR2 FQGNSA. The CDR3 runs to 15 residues. CDR3 sequence reads: CASSHGGSSYNEQYF. In DNA form, the CDR3 reads TGTGCCAGCAGCCACGGGGGGAGCTCCTACAATGAGCAGTATTTT.

The rearrangement links TRBV5-1 to TRBJ2-3, with D tentatively TRBD1 (6 bases). The CDR3 extends over 14 amino acids. V lost 3 bases, J lost 6 bases, and 14 bases lay in between. Germline CDR1 and CDR2: SGHRS and YFSETQ. CDR3 in DNA: TGCGCCAGCAGCTCCTCGCAGGGGTTTGATACGCAGTATTTT. Translated, it gives CASSSSQGFDTQYF.

A note on this clonotype: No conserved phenylalanine or tryptophan is present at the end of the CDR3, so a read error is the likely explanation. Because the CDR3's place on the DNA is in doubt, the DNA is left out and the CDR3 is given as listed by TCRdb. The chain has TRBV7-2 and TRBJ2-3; the table's D call, TRBD1, was not checked against the DNA. The CDR3 length is 13 residues, termini included. CDR1 is SGHTA, CDR2 FQGNSA, per germline. CDR3 protein: CASSSGTNHKSHL.

Points on this clonotype: At one end the junction does not follow the germline gene, possibly because of a read error. CDR3 residues: CASSITSGAYNEQYF. The CDR3 DNA sequence: TGTGCCAGTAGTATAACGAGCGGAGCCTACAATGAGCAGTATTTC. The chain links TRBV19 to TRBJ2-3, with D tentatively TRBD2 (5 bases). The CDR3 length is 15 residues. Per the germline V gene, CDR1 is LNHDA and CDR2 is SQIVND (reference sequence). Using reference TRBV19 and TRBJ2-3 for the parts outside the CDR3, the full variable domain is DGGITQSPKYLFRKEGQNVTLSCEQNLNHDAMYWYRQDPGQGLRLIYYSQIVNDFQKGDIAEGYSVSREKKESFPLTVTSAQKNPTAFYLCASSITSGAYNEQYFGPGTRLTVL.

Concerning this clonotype: The junction and the germline gene differ at one end; a read error may be behind it. This chain uses TRBV7-2 with TRBJ2-3; TRBD2 is a possible D gene (7 bases). Germline assignment: CDR1 SGHTA and CDR2 FQGNSA. The CDR3 covers 14 residues. The DNA of the CDR3 is TGTGCCAGCAGTCGCGGGAAGGGGGGGGGCAGTACGTCGTTT. Protein: CASSRGKGGGSTSF.

This clonotype was seen many times. CDR3 bases: TGCGCCAGCAGCCAAGAGCGGGAGGTAGCAGATACGCAGTATTTT. It encodes CASSQEREVADTQYF. The chain links TRBV4-3 to TRBJ2-3; TRBD2 matches 8 bases. Per germline, CDR1 LGHNA and CDR2 YSLEER. V gave up 0 bases and J gave up 4 bases; unmatched junction bases: 3. The CDR3 has 15 amino acids.